The 26 T cell receptor beta chains in this list originate from one sample, sequenced in a study of OX40 agonist ivuxolimab in advanced cancers. Libraries were built with the immunoSEQ multiplex PCR assay. What TCRdb holds here is the immuneACCESS table cut down to in-frame rearrangements. Part of the clones is not present; checked against another copy, under half of the missing clones reflect an unresolved V gene, and the others are unexplained. This sample has under 80,000 clones in its table, and roughly 78% of those were observed once. Less than 6% of the sample rests with the top ten. The sequenced sample was CD4+ or CD8+ T cells sorted from blood, obtained in a trial of the OX40 agonist ivuxolimab. These receptors were obtained from an adult with an advanced solid tumor such as melanoma, head and neck, liver or kidney cancer.

This chain joins TRBV6-5 and TRBJ2-2, with 9 bases aligning to TRBD2. Trimming at V came to 0 bases and at J to 1 base, leaving 0 bases not matched to a gene. The germline V gene has CDR1 MNHEY and CDR2 SVGAGI. This CDR3 is 16 amino acids long. CDR3 protein: CASSYSTSGNTGELFF. CDR3 DNA sequence: TGTGCCAGCAGTTACTCGACTAGCGGGAACACCGGGGAGCTGTTTTTT.

CDR3 nucleotide sequence: TGTGCCAGCAGCTTGACTAGCGGGACCTACAATGAGCAGTTCTTC. This codes for CASSLTSGTYNEQFF. J is TRBJ2-1 and V is TRBV7-2; 11 bases map to TRBD2. J gave up 2 bases and V 3 bases, and 0 bases lay outside the gene matches. Germline assignment: CDR1 SGHTA and CDR2 FQGNSA. This CDR3 spans 15 amino acids.

CDR3 loop: CASSGDRRETQYF. The CDR3 region has the DNA TGTGCCAGCAGTGGGGACAGGCGGGAGACCCAGTACTTC. The chain combines TRBV2 with TRBJ2-5, with TRBD1 identical over 8 bases. This CDR3 contains 13 residues. Trimming at V came to 4 bases and at J to 5 bases, leaving 3 bases not matched to a gene. Germline CDR1 is SNHLY and CDR2 is FYNNEI.

This chain uses TRBV5-1 with TRBJ2-7; 8 bases map to TRBD1. J gave up 3 bases and V 4 bases, and 3 bases lay outside the gene matches. The CDR3 totals 13 residues. CDR1 SGHRS and CDR2 YFSETQ come from the germline V gene. The CDR3 sequence: CASSNTGGYEQYF. The CDR3, as DNA: TGCGCCAGCAGCAATACAGGGGGCTACGAGCAGTACTTC.

J is TRBJ2-7 and V is TRBV5-4, with 9 bases that match TRBD1. This CDR3 is 13 amino acids long. CDR1 and CDR2 from the germline V gene are SGHNT and YYREEE (reference sequence). After removal of 4 bases from V and 6 bases from J, the junction contained 5 bases not matched to a gene. The CDR3 sequence is CASSQDRGSEQYF. The CDR3 DNA is TGTGCCAGCAGCCAAGACAGGGGGAGCGAGCAGTACTTC.

The chain links TRBV29-1 to TRBJ2-3; the D is unclear. The CDR3 covers 13 residues. Trimming pared 1 base from V and 5 bases from J, leaving 10 bases between. CDR1 and CDR2 from the germline V gene are SQVTM and ANQGSEA. CDR3 sequence: CSVEVRSRDTQYF. CDR3 nucleotides: TGCAGCGTTGAAGTTCGCAGTCGAGATACGCAGTATTTT.

This sequence joins TRBV28 and TRBJ2-7; 10 bases agree with TRBD2. Trimming removed 9 bases from V and 4 bases from J; junction bases left unmatched: 9. CDR3 length: 14 residues. Germline V gene sequence: CDR1 MDHEN, CDR2 SYDVKM. CDR3: CASISSGSRYEQYF. The CDR3 DNA follows: TGTGCCAGTATATCTAGCGGGAGTCGATACGAGCAGTACTTC.

The chain carries TRBV7-9 and TRBJ2-3, with 11 bases matching TRBD2. CDR1 and CDR2 (germline): SEHNR, FQNEAQ (reference sequence). This CDR3 has 19 residues. After removal of 6 bases from V and 2 bases from J, the junction contained 16 bases not matched to a gene. CDR3 in DNA: TGTGCCAGCAGTTTTCTAGCGGGAGGCCCCGGAACTCTCACAGATACGCAGTATTTT. It translates to CASSFLAGGPGTLTDTQYF.

V and J are TRBV29-1 and TRBJ1-2, with TRBD1 identical over 7 bases. Germline assignment: CDR1 SQVTM and CDR2 ANQGSEA. The CDR3 has 12 residues. V was pared by 6 bases and J by 3 bases, with 4 bases of the junction left unmatched. The DNA of the CDR3 is TGCAGCGTGCCAACAGGGGACTATGGCTACACCTTC. Its translation is CSVPTGDYGYTF. Looking up the rest from reference TRBV29-1 and TRBJ1-2 gives the full variable domain: SAVISQKPSRDICQRGTSLTIQCQVDSQVTMMFWYRQQPGQSLTLIATANQGSEATYESGFVIDKFPISRPNLTFSTLTVSNMSPEDSSIYLCSVPTGDYGYTFGSGTRLTVV.

The chain recombines TRBV29-1 with TRBJ2-3, with TRBD2 matching 8 bases. CDR3 length equals 13 residues. V was pared by 3 bases and J by 3 bases, with 2 bases of the junction left unmatched. Looked up from germline, CDR1 is SQVTM and CDR2 is ANQGSEA. The CDR3 DNA is TGCAGCGTTGATGGACTAGCAACAGATACGCAGTATTTT. Translating it yields CSVDGLATDTQYF.

In its sample, this clone was seen a few times. V usage is TRBV2 and J usage is TRBJ2-1, with a tentative D call TRBD1 (5 bases). Trimming shortened V by 4 bases and J by 1 base, and 11 bases separated the two germline ends. Germline CDR1 reads SNHLY; CDR2 reads FYNNEI. CDR3 size: 15 residues. The CDR3 sequence: CASSVNRGSYNEQFF. The DNA for the CDR3 is TGTGCCAGCAGTGTTAATAGGGGTTCCTACAATGAGCAGTTCTTC. Combining the CDR3 with reference TRBV2 and TRBJ2-1 gives the whole variable domain EPEVTQTPSHQVTQMGQEVILRCVPISNHLYFYWYRQILGQKVEFLVSFYNNEISEKSEIFDDQFSVERPDGSNFTLKIRSTKLEDSAMYFCASSVNRGSYNEQFFGPGTRLTVL.

The chain has TRBV7-9 and TRBJ2-5, with 10 bases matching TRBD1. With V trimmed by 8 bases and J by 5 bases, 2 bases remained unmatched. CDR3 length: 12 residues. Germline CDR1 reads SEHNR; CDR2 reads FQNEAQ (reference sequence). CDR3 bases: TGTGCCAGCCGGGACAGGGGCGAGACCCAGTACTTC. This encodes CASRDRGETQYF.

The chain joins TRBV4-2 to TRBJ2-3; 7 positions match TRBD2. The trim removed 1 base at V and 2 bases at J, leaving 3 bases unmatched. There are 15 residues in the CDR3. The germline V gene has CDR1 LGHNA and CDR2 YNFKEQ. The CDR3 sequence is CASSQGAGVTDTQYF. As DNA, the CDR3 is TGTGCCAGCAGCCAAGGGGCGGGGGTCACAGATACGCAGTATTTT.

The rearrangement links TRBV7-9 to TRBJ2-1, with 10 bases that match TRBD2. The J segment lost 7 bases and the V segment lost 5 bases, leaving 11 bases of the junction unmatched. This CDR3 spans 16 amino acids. Germline V gene lookup returns CDR1 SEHNR and CDR2 FQNEAQ (reference sequence). The CDR3 reads CASSVGSGGFWNEQFF. CDR3 in DNA: TGTGCCAGCAGCGTGGGTAGCGGGGGGTTTTGGAATGAGCAGTTCTTC.

This clone was picked up a small number of times. The chain couples TRBV18 to TRBJ1-5; 11 bases agree with TRBD1. The ends lost 3 bases at V and 8 bases at J; junction bases unmatched: 12. The CDR3 runs to 17 residues. Germline V gene sequence: CDR1 KGHSH, CDR2 LQKENI. The CDR3 coding sequence is TGTGCCAGCTCACCTTCGAGCCCGGGGACAGGGGGTGAGCCCCAGCATTTT. Translating it yields CASSPSSPGTGGEPQHF. Full variable domain (rest looked up from reference TRBV18 and TRBJ1-5): NAGVMQNPRHLVRRRGQEARLRCSPMKGHSHVYWYRQLPEEGLKFMVYLQKENIIDESGMPKERFSAEFPKEGPSILRIQQVVRGDSAAYFCASSPSSPGTGGEPQHFGDGTRLSIL.

The DNA for the CDR3 is TGTGCCAGCAGCTCTTCAGAATTGACCGGGCAGTACTTC. This codes for CASSSSELTGQYF. The rearrangement joins TRBV11-2 to TRBJ2-7; D not resolved. Germline assignment: CDR1 SGHAT and CDR2 FQNNGV. The CDR3 loop spans 13 amino acids. V gave up 4 bases and J gave up 9 bases, with 16 bases separating them.

The chain uses TRBV28 and TRBJ1-5, with TRBD1 as a possible D gene (5 bases). The CDR3 is 17 residues long. V lost 6 bases, J lost 3 bases, and 21 bases lay in between. Germline V lookup: CDR1 MDHEN, CDR2 SYDVKM. The CDR3 DNA reads TGTGCCAGCAGAAAATTTGGGACTCGGGGAATCAATCAGCCCCAGCATTTT. Its protein product is CASRKFGTRGINQPQHF. The full variable domain, with the rest looked up from reference TRBV28 and TRBJ1-5, is DVKVTQSSRYLVKRTGEKVFLECVQDMDHENMFWYRQDPGLGLRLIYFSYDVKMKEKGDIPEGYSVSREKKERFSLILESASTNQTSMYLCASRKFGTRGINQPQHFGDGTRLSIL.

V is TRBV6-5 and J is TRBJ2-5; 8 bases line up with TRBD2. V gave up 4 bases and J gave up 5 bases; unmatched junction bases: 12. The CDR3 runs to 16 residues. Germline assignment: CDR1 MNHEY and CDR2 SVGAGI. The chain's CDR3 is CASSFTSGGRGETQYF. The CDR3 DNA follows: TGTGCCAGCAGTTTCACCAGCGGGGGCCGAGGGGAGACCCAGTACTTC.

The V gene is TRBV7-3, the J gene TRBJ1-6; possible D gene TRBD1, 5 bases. This CDR3 comprises 13 residues. Trimming pared 2 bases from V and 9 bases from J, leaving 8 bases between. The V gene's germline CDR1 is SGHTA and CDR2 FQGTGA. This CDR3 reads CASSLGGFSPLHF. CDR3 nucleotide sequence: TGTGCCAGCAGCTTAGGGGGGTTTTCACCCCTCCACTTT.

The gene calls are TRBV5-4 and TRBJ2-7; 7 nucleotides match TRBD1. After removal of 0 bases from V and 2 bases from J, the junction contained 2 bases not matched to a gene. Germline CDR1 and CDR2: SGHNT and YYREEE (reference sequence). There are 14 residues in the CDR3. This chain's CDR3 is CASSLDRGTYEQYF. CDR3 nucleotide sequence: TGTGCCAGCAGCTTGGACAGGGGAACCTACGAGCAGTACTTC.

This CDR3 is CASSLASGNNEKLFF. Written as DNA, the CDR3 is TGCGCCAGCAGCTTGGCTTCAGGCAATAATGAAAAACTGTTTTTT. V is TRBV5-1 and J is TRBJ1-4; D not certain. Germline V gene lookup returns CDR1 SGHRS and CDR2 YFSETQ. Trimming removed 0 bases at V and 4 bases at J, with 10 bases between. The CDR3 is 15 amino acids.

This chain uses TRBV5-1 with TRBJ1-6; D unclear. The CDR3 is 14 residues long. V was clipped by 0 bases and J by 8 bases, with 9 bases between them. The germline gives CDR1 SGHRS, CDR2 YFSETQ. Here the CDR3 reads CASSLAQEDSPLHF. Written as DNA, the CDR3 is TGCGCCAGCAGCTTGGCTCAGGAGGATTCACCCCTCCACTTT. Full variable domain (missing parts from reference TRBV5-1 and TRBJ1-6): KAGVTQTPRYLIKTRGQQVTLSCSPISGHRSVSWYQQTPGQGLQFLFEYFSETQRNKGNFPGRFSGRQFSNSRSEMNVSTLELGDSALYLCASSLAQEDSPLHFGNGTRLTVT.

The V and J genes are TRBV6-6 and TRBJ1-1; a possible D gene is TRBD1 (6 bases). Germline V gene lookup returns CDR1 MNHNY and CDR2 SVGAGI (reference sequence). The CDR3 consists of 14 residues. The V gene lost 6 bases and the J gene lost 4 bases, with 15 bases spanning the gap. CDR3 protein: CASSPRGGATEAFF. The CDR3 DNA sequence: TGTGCCAGCAGCCCCCGTGGGGGGGCCACTGAAGCTTTCTTT.

The chain has TRBV10-3 and TRBJ2-2, with 8 bases lining up with TRBD2. V was pared by 2 bases and J by 7 bases, with 12 bases of the junction left unmatched. The CDR3 loop spans 17 amino acids. The germline CDR1 and CDR2 sequences are ENHRY and SYGVKD. CDR3 nucleotides: TGTGCCATCAGTGAGAATCCGGGACTAGGAGAGGACGGGGAGCTGTTTTTT. Translation: CAISENPGLGEDGELFF.

This chain uses TRBV7-6 with TRBJ1-5; no definite D call. Trimming pared 0 bases from V and 4 bases from J, leaving 10 bases between. This CDR3 spans 15 amino acids. In germline, CDR1 is SGHVS, CDR2 FNYEAQ. The DNA of the CDR3 is TGTGCCAGCAGCTTAGCTTCCGGGTTTAATCAGCCCCAGCATTTT. It specifies CASSLASGFNQPQHF.

This chain joins TRBV18 and TRBJ1-4, with D unclear. The CDR3 runs to 15 residues. Germline values: CDR1 KGHSH, CDR2 LQKENI. Trimming shortened V by 2 bases and J by 7 bases, and 14 bases separated the two germline ends. The CDR3 bases are TGTGCCAGCTCACCAGGGTCGGTAGACCTTGAAAAACTGTTTTTT. Translated, it gives CASSPGSVDLEKLFF.